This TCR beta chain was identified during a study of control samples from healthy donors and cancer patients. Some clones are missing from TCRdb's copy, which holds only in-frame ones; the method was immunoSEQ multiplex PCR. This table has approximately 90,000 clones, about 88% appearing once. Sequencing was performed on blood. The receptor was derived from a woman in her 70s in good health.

CDR3 in amino acids: CASSPGDGYTF. The CDR3 DNA follows: TGCGCCAGCAGCCCAGGGGATGGCTACACCTTC. The V gene is TRBV5-1, the J gene TRBJ1-2; D is perhaps TRBD1 (6 bases). The CDR3 runs to 11 residues. The germline V gene encodes CDR1 SGHRS and CDR2 YFSETQ. V was cut by 4 bases and J by 6 bases, with 7 bases left in between.